A single sample is the source of the 23 T cell receptor beta chains below, sequenced in a study of blood T cell repertoires in COVID-19. Using immunoSEQ multiplex PCR, the repertoire was profiled, and TCRdb retains in-frame clones only, with some absent. The sample has fewer than 350,000 clones, 75% to 95% seen once. Material for sequencing was PBMCs or T cells enriched from blood (not recorded which). The receptors were gathered from a man aged 40-49 years who had been exposed to COVID-19.

The rearrangement links TRBV7-3 to TRBJ1-1; weak D call: TRBD1 (6 bases). CDR1 SGHTA and CDR2 FQGTGA come from the germline V gene. The CDR3 runs 13 residues. Deletions cut 3 bases from V and 4 bases from J, with 9 bases between. CDR3: CASSFGGPTEAFF. The CDR3 DNA reads TGTGCCAGCAGCTTCGGGGGGCCCACTGAAGCTTTCTTT.

The chain employs TRBV7-6 and TRBJ1-4; 7 bases map to TRBD1. Germline V gene data show CDR1 as SGHVS and CDR2 as FNYEAQ. V shed 1 base and J 4 bases; nucleotides not matched to a gene: 6. This CDR3 region has 16 residues. CDR3 sequence (DNA): TGTGCCAGCAGCTTAGAGGGGGCGCAGGGTAATGAAAAACTGTTTTTT. Amino acids: CASSLEGAQGNEKLFF.

The genes are TRBV5-1 and TRBJ1-6; weak D call: TRBD1 (5 bases). This CDR3 region has 14 residues. Trimming shortened V by 4 bases and J by 7 bases, and 12 bases separated the two germline ends. The germline V gene has CDR1 SGHRS and CDR2 YFSETQ. The CDR3, as DNA: TGCGCCAGCAGCGTCGTGGGGGGAAATTCACCCCTCCACTTT. It specifies CASSVVGGNSPLHF. Full variable domain (rest looked up from reference TRBV5-1 and TRBJ1-6): KAGVTQTPRYLIKTRGQQVTLSCSPISGHRSVSWYQQTPGQGLQFLFEYFSETQRNKGNFPGRFSGRQFSNSRSEMNVSTLELGDSALYLCASSVVGGNSPLHFGNGTRLTVT.

The gene calls are TRBV11-2 and TRBJ2-5, with D unresolved. CDR1 and CDR2 from the germline V gene are SGHAT and FQNNGV. The CDR3 totals 15 residues. The V and J ends lost 0 bases and 2 bases respectively, with 10 bases between them. As DNA, the CDR3 is TGTGCCAGCAGCTTAGAAAAGTCGGGTCAAGAGACCCAGTACTTC. It encodes CASSLEKSGQETQYF. Full variable domain (rest looked up from reference TRBV11-2 and TRBJ2-5): EAGVAQSPRYKIIEKRQSVAFWCNPISGHATLYWYQQILGQGPKLLIQFQNNGVVDDSQLPKDRFSAERLKGVDSTLKIQPAKLEDSAVYLCASSLEKSGQETQYFGPGTRLLVL.

The chain is built from TRBV19 and TRBJ2-1; 10 nucleotides agree with TRBD2. The CDR3 runs 16 residues. V trimming: 5 bases; J trimming: 4 bases; junction bases outside the gene matches: 8. Looked up from germline, CDR1 is LNHDA and CDR2 is SQIVND (reference sequence). CDR3 in DNA: TGTGCCAGTAGTTTAGCGGGACTAGCGCTATACAATGAGCAGTTCTTC. Translating gives CASSLAGLALYNEQFF.

The chain recombines TRBV24-1 with TRBJ1-5, with D perhaps matching TRBD1 (5 bases). The CDR3 runs 13 residues. Trimming stripped 3 bases from V and 7 bases from J, with 9 bases between. The germline V gene has CDR1 KGHDR and CDR2 SFDVKD. The CDR3 spells CATSDPRGQPQHF. DNA for the CDR3: TGTGCCACCAGTGATCCCCGGGGGCAGCCCCAGCATTTT.

CDR3 loop: CASSVGLLDEQFF. The DNA of the CDR3 is TGTGCCAGCAGCGTAGGGCTTCTGGATGAGCAGTTCTTC. The J gene is TRBJ2-1, the V gene TRBV9; D is undetermined. V was clipped by 0 bases and J by 8 bases, with 9 bases between them. From germline, CDR1 is SGDLS and CDR2 YYNGEE. The CDR3 sequence is 13 residues long.

The count of this clone is one. The genes are TRBV27 and TRBJ2-7; D is uncertain. The CDR3 has 14 residues. Deletions cut 1 base from V and 4 bases from J, with 11 bases between. Germline assignment: CDR1 MNHEY and CDR2 SMNVEV (reference sequence). The CDR3 nucleotides are TGTGCCAGCAGTTTATACCCCGCCAGTTACGAGCAGTACTTC. It specifies CASSLYPASYEQYF.

The gene calls are TRBV5-1 and TRBJ1-2, with a weak D call TRBD1 (6 bases). Germline CDR1 SGHRS, CDR2 YFSETQ. Trimming took 0 bases from V and 4 from J, leaving 16 bases between them. The CDR3 spans 16 residues. CDR3 DNA sequence: TGCGCCAGCAGCTTGGAGCCTACAGGGCAGTTCTATGGCTACACCTTC. Residues: CASSLEPTGQFYGYTF.

The CDR3 DNA reads TGTGCCAGTAGTATAGATCTGACAGGAAACTACGAGCAGTACTTC. Residues: CASSIDLTGNYEQYF. V and J are TRBV19 and TRBJ2-7, with a possible D match to TRBD1 (6 bases). This CDR3 has 15 residues. Germline-derived CDR1 and CDR2 are LNHDA and SQIVND (reference sequence). The V gene lost 0 bases and the J gene lost 3 bases, with 12 bases spanning the gap.

The CDR3 is CASSVASAAYNEQFF. CDR3 coding DNA: TGTGCCAGCAGCGTAGCTAGCGCCGCCTACAATGAGCAGTTCTTC. The rearrangement uses TRBV9 and TRBJ2-1, with D maybe TRBD2 (6 bases). V shed 0 bases and J shed 2 bases, with 9 bases lying between them. Germline V gene sequence: CDR1 SGDLS, CDR2 YYNGEE. This CDR3 spans 15 amino acids.

The rearrangement uses TRBV5-1 and TRBJ2-7; 7 positions match TRBD1. This CDR3 spans 16 amino acids. CDR1 is SGHRS, CDR2 YFSETQ, per germline. Trimming at V came to 0 bases and at J to 2 bases, leaving 8 bases not matched to a gene. In DNA form, the CDR3 reads TGCGCCAGCAGCTTGGAGCCGGGACAGCAGACCTACGAGCAGTACTTC. This gives the protein CASSLEPGQQTYEQYF.

This clone showed up just once. The rearrangement links TRBV2 to TRBJ1-1; D uncertain. The CDR3 contains 12 residues. The V gene lost 3 bases and the J gene lost 8 bases, with 10 bases spanning the gap. Per germline, CDR1 SNHLY and CDR2 FYNNEI. The CDR3 spells CASSDGISEAFF. The CDR3 DNA follows: TGTGCCAGCAGTGACGGTATCTCGGAAGCTTTCTTT.

The J gene is TRBJ2-3, the V gene TRBV9; TRBD1 aligns across 9 bases. CDR1 and CDR2 (germline): SGDLS, YYNGEE. CDR3 size: 16 residues. Unmatched junction bases numbered 3, after V lost 0 bases and J lost 1 base. In nucleotides, the CDR3 is TGTGCCAGCAGCGTAGAACGGGACAGGGGCACAGATACGCAGTATTTT. Its translation: CASSVERDRGTDTQYF. Looking up the rest from reference TRBV9 and TRBJ2-3 gives the full variable domain: DSGVTQTPKHLITATGQRVTLRCSPRSGDLSVYWYQQSLDQGLQFLIQYYNGEERAKGNILERFSAQQFPDLHSELNLSSLELGDSALYFCASSVERDRGTDTQYFGPGTRLTVL.

This sequence joins TRBV7-9 and TRBJ2-4; tentative D call: TRBD1 (6 bases). Trimming removed 1 base from V and 3 bases from J, with 7 bases in between. Germline assignment: CDR1 SEHNR and CDR2 FQNEAQ (reference sequence). The CDR3 length is 14 residues. The CDR3 region is CASSLGDNKNIQYF. The DNA for the CDR3 is TGTGCCAGCAGCTTAGGGGACAACAAAAACATTCAGTACTTC.

The J gene is TRBJ1-6, the V gene TRBV28; D perhaps matches TRBD1 (5 bases). The CDR3 is 16 residues long. Germline V gene data show CDR1 as MDHEN and CDR2 as SYDVKM. Trimming shortened V by 3 bases and J by 5 bases, and 14 bases separated the two germline ends. The CDR3 spells CASSLVGGPDNSPLHF. Here the CDR3 DNA reads TGTGCCAGCAGTTTGGTCGGGGGACCGGATAATTCACCCCTCCACTTT.

The gene calls are TRBV9 and TRBJ2-4; tentatively, D is TRBD2 (6 bases). The V gene lost 3 bases and the J gene lost 3 bases, with 10 bases spanning the gap. The CDR3 sequence is 14 residues long. Germline CDR1 is SGDLS and CDR2 is YYNGEE. CDR3 DNA: TGTGCCAGCAGCGCGGGAGATTACAAAAACATTCAGTACTTC. Protein: CASSAGDYKNIQYF.

The chain employs TRBV19 and TRBJ2-3; D is ambiguous. Germline V gene sequence: CDR1 LNHDA, CDR2 SQIVND (reference sequence). The CDR3 is 12 amino acids. V lost 3 bases, J lost 4 bases, and 5 bases lay in between. CDR3 nucleotide sequence: TGTGCCAGTAGTATCCCCTCAGATACGCAGTATTTT. Amino acid sequence: CASSIPSDTQYF.

The chain carries TRBV29-1 and TRBJ1-1, with unresolved D. Germline CDR1 is SQVTM and CDR2 is ANQGSEA. V lost 6 bases to trimming and J lost 0 bases, with 11 bases between them. The CDR3 is 13 residues long. The CDR3, as DNA: TGCAGCGTCACTTACAGTATGAACACTGAAGCTTTCTTT. Its translation is CSVTYSMNTEAFF.

V is TRBV14 and J is TRBJ2-3, with 9 bases that match TRBD2. The CDR3 is made up of 15 amino acids. Losses at the gene ends were 4 bases for V and 1 base for J; bases not matched to a gene: 3. The germline gives CDR1 SGHDN, CDR2 FVKESK. CDR3 amino acids: CASSLAGEGTDTQYF. In DNA, the CDR3 is TGTGCCAGCAGCCTAGCGGGAGAAGGCACAGATACGCAGTATTTT.

This chain links TRBV6-5 with TRBJ2-7; D gene ambiguous. The CDR3 totals 15 residues. Germline V gives CDR1 MNHEY, CDR2 SVGAGI. Deletions cut 2 bases from V and 5 bases from J, with 16 bases between. The DNA for the CDR3 is TGTGCCAGCAGTTACGTAGCCGGCCAGCCCAACGAGCAGTACTTC. This codes for CASSYVAGQPNEQYF.

The chain recombines TRBV28 with TRBJ2-2; D possibly corresponds to TRBD1 (6 bases). Looked up from germline, CDR1 is MDHEN and CDR2 is SYDVKM. The CDR3 is 15 amino acids. V gave up 5 bases and J gave up 3 bases, with 13 bases separating them. The CDR3 loop reads CASSPGTSHTGELFF. As DNA, the CDR3 is TGTGCCAGCAGTCCCGGGACATCCCACACCGGGGAGCTGTTTTTT. The whole variable domain, remainder taken from reference TRBV28 and TRBJ2-2, is DVKVTQSSRYLVKRTGEKVFLECVQDMDHENMFWYRQDPGLGLRLIYFSYDVKMKEKGDIPEGYSVSREKKERFSLILESASTNQTSMYLCASSPGTSHTGELFFGEGSRLTVL.

The chain employs TRBV5-4 and TRBJ1-2, with D hard to call. V lost 8 bases, J lost 3 bases, and 17 bases lay in between. CDR3 length equals 14 residues. CDR1 SGHNT and CDR2 YYREEE come from the germline V gene (reference sequence). Written as DNA, the CDR3 is TGTGCCAGTGGGGATAGGACGGACTACTATGGCTACACCTTC. This codes for CASGDRTDYYGYTF.